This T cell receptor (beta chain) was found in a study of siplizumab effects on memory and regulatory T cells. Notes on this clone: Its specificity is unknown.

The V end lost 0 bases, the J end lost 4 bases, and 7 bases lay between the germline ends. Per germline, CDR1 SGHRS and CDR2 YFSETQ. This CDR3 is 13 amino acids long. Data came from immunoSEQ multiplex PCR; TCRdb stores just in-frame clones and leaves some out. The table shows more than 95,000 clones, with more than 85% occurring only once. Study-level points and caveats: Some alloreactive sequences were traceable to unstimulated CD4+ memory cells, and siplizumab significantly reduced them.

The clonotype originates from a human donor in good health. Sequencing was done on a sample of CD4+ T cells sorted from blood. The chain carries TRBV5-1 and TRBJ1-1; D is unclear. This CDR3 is CASSLGGRTEAFF. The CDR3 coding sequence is TGCGCCAGCAGCTTGGGGGGTCGCACTGAAGCTTTCTTT.